This T cell receptor (beta chain) was recorded in a study of Tregs in tolerant kidney transplant recipients. Remarks on this clone: What it recognizes is unknown.

The CDR3 is made up of 15 amino acids. Looked up from germline, CDR1 is KGHSH and CDR2 is LQKENI. The J segment lost 3 bases and the V segment lost 4 bases, leaving 6 bases of the junction unmatched. The method was immunoSEQ multiplex PCR; TCRdb's version includes in-frame clones alone and lacks a portion of them. The sample has about 66,000 clones; roughly 92% are singletons. Whole-study findings and limits: Some patients' samples used different primers over time, so nucleotide sequences weren't comparable.

The receptor's source is a human donor who received a combined kidney and bone marrow transplant. V and J are TRBV18 and TRBJ2-7, with 10 bases aligning to TRBD1. The sequenced sample was CD8+ T cells from blood, obtained before the transplant. Written as DNA, the CDR3 is TGTGCCAGCTCACTGGGACAGGGGCCGGTCTACGAGCAGTACTTC. Translating gives CASSLGQGPVYEQYF.